Sequencing of this TCR beta chain was carried out in a study of OX40 agonist ivuxolimab in advanced cancers. Study-wide findings and caveats: Patients who responded partially at 0.1-3.0 mg/kg showed clonal expansion ranking among the lowest. Low normalized T-cell clonal expansion was additionally recorded for some nonresponders. At 0.1 to 3.0 mg/kg and by week 6, clonal expansion occurred in CD4+ and CD8+ blood T cells.

Comment on this clone: What it binds is unknown.

TCRdb keeps only in-frame clones here, not all; method: immunoSEQ multiplex PCR. The table lists 65,000 to 80,000 clones, about nine tenths of them singletons. The source was CD4+ or CD8+ T cells sorted from blood, collected in a trial of the OX40 agonist ivuxolimab. This TCR was sampled from an adult with an advanced solid tumor such as melanoma, head and neck, liver or kidney cancer.

CDR3: CAWSEGPGVYGYTF. In nucleotides, the CDR3 is TGTGCCTGGAGTGAAGGCCCGGGCGTCTATGGCTACACCTTC. V is TRBV30 and J is TRBJ1-2; D unclear. This CDR3 comprises 14 residues. V was pared by 1 base and J by 4 bases, with 13 bases between. Germline V gene lookup returns CDR1 GTSNPN and CDR2 SVGIG (reference sequence). The full variable domain, its missing parts supplied by reference TRBV30 and TRBJ1-2, is SQTIHQWPATLVQPVGSPLSLECTVEGTSNPNLYWYRQAAGRGLQLLFYSVGIGQISSEVPQNLSASRPQDRQFILSSKKLLLSDSGFYLCAWSEGPGVYGYTFGSGTRLTVV.